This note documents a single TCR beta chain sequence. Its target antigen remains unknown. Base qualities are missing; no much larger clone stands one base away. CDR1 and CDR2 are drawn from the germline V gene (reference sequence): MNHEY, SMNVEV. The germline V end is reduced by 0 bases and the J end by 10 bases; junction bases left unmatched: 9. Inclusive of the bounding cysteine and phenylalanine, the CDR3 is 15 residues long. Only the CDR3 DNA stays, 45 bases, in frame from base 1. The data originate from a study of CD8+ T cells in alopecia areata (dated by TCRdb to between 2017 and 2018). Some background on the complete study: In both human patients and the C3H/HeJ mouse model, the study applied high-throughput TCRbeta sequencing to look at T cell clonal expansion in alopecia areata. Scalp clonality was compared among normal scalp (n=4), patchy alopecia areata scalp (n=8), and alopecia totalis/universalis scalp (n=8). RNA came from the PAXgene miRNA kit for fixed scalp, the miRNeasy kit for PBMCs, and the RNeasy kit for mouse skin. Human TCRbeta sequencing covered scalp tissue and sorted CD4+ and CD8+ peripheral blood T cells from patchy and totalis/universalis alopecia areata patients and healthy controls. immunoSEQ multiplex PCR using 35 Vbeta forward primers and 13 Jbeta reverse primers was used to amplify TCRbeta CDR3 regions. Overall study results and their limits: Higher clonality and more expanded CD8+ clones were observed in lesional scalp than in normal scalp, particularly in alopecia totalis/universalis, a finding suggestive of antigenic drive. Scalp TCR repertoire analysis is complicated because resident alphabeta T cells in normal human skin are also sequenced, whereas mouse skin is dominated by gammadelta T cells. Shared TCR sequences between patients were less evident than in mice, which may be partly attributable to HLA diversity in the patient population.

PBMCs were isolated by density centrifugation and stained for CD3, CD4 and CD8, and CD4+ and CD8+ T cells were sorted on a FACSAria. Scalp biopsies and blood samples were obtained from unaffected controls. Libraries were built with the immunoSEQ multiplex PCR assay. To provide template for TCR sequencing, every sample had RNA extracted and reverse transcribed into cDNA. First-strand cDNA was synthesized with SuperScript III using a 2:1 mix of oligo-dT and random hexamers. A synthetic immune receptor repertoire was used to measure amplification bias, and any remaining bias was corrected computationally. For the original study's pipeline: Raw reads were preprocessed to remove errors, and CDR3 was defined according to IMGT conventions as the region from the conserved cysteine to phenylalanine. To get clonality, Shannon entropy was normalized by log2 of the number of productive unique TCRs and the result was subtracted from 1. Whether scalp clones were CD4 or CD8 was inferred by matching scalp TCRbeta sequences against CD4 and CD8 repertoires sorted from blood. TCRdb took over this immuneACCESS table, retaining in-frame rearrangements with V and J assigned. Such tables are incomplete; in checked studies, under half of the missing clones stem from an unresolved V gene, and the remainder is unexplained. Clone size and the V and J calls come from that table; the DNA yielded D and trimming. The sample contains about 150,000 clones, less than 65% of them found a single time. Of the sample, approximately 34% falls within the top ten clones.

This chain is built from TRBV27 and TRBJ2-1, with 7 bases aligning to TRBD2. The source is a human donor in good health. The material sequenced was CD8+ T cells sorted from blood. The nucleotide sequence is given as TGTGCCAGCAGTTTATCGGCTAGCGGAGTCACAGAGCAGTTCTTC. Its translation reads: CASSLSASGVTEQFF.